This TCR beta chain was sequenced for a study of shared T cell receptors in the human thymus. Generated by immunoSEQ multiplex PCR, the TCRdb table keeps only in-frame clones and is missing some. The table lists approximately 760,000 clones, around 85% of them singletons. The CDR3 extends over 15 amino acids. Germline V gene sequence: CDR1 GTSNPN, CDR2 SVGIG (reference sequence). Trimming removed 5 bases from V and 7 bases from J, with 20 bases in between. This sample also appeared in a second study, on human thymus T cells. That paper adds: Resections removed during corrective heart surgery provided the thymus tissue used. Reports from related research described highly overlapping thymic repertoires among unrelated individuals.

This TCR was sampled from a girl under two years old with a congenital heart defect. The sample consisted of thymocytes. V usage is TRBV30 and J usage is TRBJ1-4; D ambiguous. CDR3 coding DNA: TGTGCCTGGGCCTGGAAGGCAACTAAGGTTGAAAAACTGTTTTTT. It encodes CAWAWKATKVEKLFF. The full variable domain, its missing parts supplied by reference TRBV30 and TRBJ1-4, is SQTIHQWPATLVQPVGSPLSLECTVEGTSNPNLYWYRQAAGRGLQLLFYSVGIGQISSEVPQNLSASRPQDRQFILSSKKLLLSDSGFYLCAWAWKATKVEKLFFGSGTQLSVL.